The 9 T cell receptor beta chains below were found in one sample sequenced in a study of shared clonotypes between healthy human individuals. Sequencing used immunoSEQ multiplex PCR; TCRdb keeps in-frame clones, though not all of them. Here the sample spans over 850,000 clones, about 84% being singletons. The specimen sequenced was memory CD4+ T cells from PBMCs. Subset indicated: CD45RA-negative fraction. These receptors came from a man younger than 35 in good health. Some clones in this sample may be carry-over from other donors' samples.

In its sample, this clone was seen many times. The CDR3 DNA reads as TGTGCCAGCGGTCGGGGTCAGGCTCAGTACTTC. Its protein product is CASGRGQAQYF. This sequence joins TRBV2 and TRBJ2-4; maybe TRBD2 (5 bases). CDR1 and CDR2 from the germline V gene are SNHLY and FYNNEI. V was clipped by 8 bases and J by 12 bases, with 14 bases between them. The CDR3 spans 11 residues. The whole variable domain, filled in from reference TRBV2 and TRBJ2-4, reads EPEVTQTPSHQVTQMGQEVILRCVPISNHLYFYWYRQILGQKVEFLVSFYNNEISEKSEIFDDQFSVERPDGSNFTLKIRSTKLEDSAMYFCASGRGQAQYFGAGTRLSVL.

This clone is a singleton in its sample. The chain carries TRBV2 and TRBJ1-2; tentative D call: TRBD1 (5 bases). The CDR3 loop spans 13 amino acids. Germline V CDR1 and CDR2: SNHLY, FYNNEI. V gave up 8 bases and J gave up 2 bases, with 12 bases separating them. The CDR3 DNA sequence: TGTGCCAGCCAGGGCGCCCCAAACTATGGCTACACCTTC. Amino acid sequence: CASQGAPNYGYTF.

The count of this clone is one. V is TRBV7-9 and J is TRBJ2-2, with TRBD2 matching over 10 bases. Trimming took 5 bases from V and 1 from J; bases not matched to a gene: 4. CDR1 SEHNR and CDR2 FQNEAQ come from the germline V gene (reference sequence). The length of the CDR3 is 16 residues. CDR3 sequence reads: CASSGKREGNTGELFF. The CDR3 DNA reads TGTGCCAGCAGCGGGAAGCGGGAGGGGAACACCGGGGAGCTGTTTTTT. Variable domain in full (rest from reference TRBV7-9 and TRBJ2-2): DTGVSQNPRHKITKRGQNVTFRCDPISEHNRLYWYRQTLGQGPEFLTYFQNEAQLEKSRLLSDRFSAERPKGSFSTLEIQRTEQGDSAMYLCASSGKREGNTGELFFGEGSRLTVL.

This chain joins TRBV27 and TRBJ1-2; 7 bases are shared with TRBD1. The junction had 11 bases not matched to a gene; V was cut back by 6 bases and J by 4 bases. The CDR3 length is 15 residues. CDR1 is MNHEY and CDR2 is SMNVEV in the germline V gene (reference sequence). The CDR3 protein is CASSPETGISYGYTF. The CDR3 nucleotides read TGTGCCAGCAGCCCCGAGACAGGGATTAGCTATGGCTACACCTTC.

This clone was seen a few times. The V call is TRBV18, the J call TRBJ2-5; D remains unclear. Germline V CDR1 and CDR2: KGHSH, LQKENI. V shed 2 bases and J shed 4 bases, with 5 bases lying between them. The CDR3 has 12 residues. Here the CDR3 DNA reads TGTGCCAGCTCACCAAACGGAGAGACCCAGTACTTC. Translated, it gives CASSPNGETQYF.

This rearrangement joins TRBV15 to TRBJ2-7, with 7 bases lining up with TRBD2. The J segment lost 0 bases and the V segment lost 5 bases, leaving 13 bases of the junction unmatched. CDR3 length: 17 amino acids. Per germline, CDR1 LNHNV and CDR2 YYDKDF (reference sequence). The CDR3 is CATSATGAGAVSYEQYF. CDR3 DNA sequence: TGTGCCACCAGCGCGACCGGGGCGGGAGCGGTCTCCTACGAGCAGTACTTC.

This chain links TRBV4-3 with TRBJ1-1; D gene uncertain. The V gene's germline CDR1 is LGHNA and CDR2 YSLEER. The CDR3 contains 13 residues. Trimming took 1 base from V and 0 from J, leaving 3 bases between them. The CDR3 sequence: CASSQVLNTEAFF. CDR3 sequence (DNA): TGCGCCAGCAGCCAAGTCTTGAACACTGAAGCTTTCTTT.

This chain links TRBV5-1 with TRBJ1-2, with 10 bases matching TRBD1. Germline V gene sequence: CDR1 SGHRS, CDR2 YFSETQ. The CDR3 extends over 15 amino acids. Trimming took 4 bases from V and 1 from J; bases not matched to a gene: 4. CDR3 region: CASSPGQGLNYGYTF. The DNA of the CDR3 is TGCGCCAGCAGCCCGGGACAGGGGCTTAACTATGGCTACACCTTC.

The DNA for the CDR3 is TGTGCCAGCACCCTTTCACGTCGGCTGGGACCCCAGTACTTC. Translating it yields CASTLSRRLGPQYF. J is TRBJ2-5 and V is TRBV28; D is perhaps TRBD1 or TRBD2 (5 bases each). V lost 7 bases, J lost 9 bases, and 21 bases lay in between. The CDR3 runs to 14 residues. CDR1 and CDR2 (germline): MDHEN, SYDVKM.